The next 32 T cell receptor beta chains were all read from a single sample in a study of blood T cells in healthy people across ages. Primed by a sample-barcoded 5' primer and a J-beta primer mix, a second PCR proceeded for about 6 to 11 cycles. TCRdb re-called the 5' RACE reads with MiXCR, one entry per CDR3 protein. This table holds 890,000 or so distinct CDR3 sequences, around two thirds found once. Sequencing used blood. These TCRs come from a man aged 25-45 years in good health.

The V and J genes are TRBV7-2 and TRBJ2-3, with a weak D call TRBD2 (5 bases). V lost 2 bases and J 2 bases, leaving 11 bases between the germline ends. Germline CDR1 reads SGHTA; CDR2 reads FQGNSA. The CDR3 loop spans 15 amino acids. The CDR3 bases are TGTGCCAGCAGCTTACTGGGGAGCAACACAGATACGCAGTATTTT. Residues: CASSLLGSNTDTQYF.

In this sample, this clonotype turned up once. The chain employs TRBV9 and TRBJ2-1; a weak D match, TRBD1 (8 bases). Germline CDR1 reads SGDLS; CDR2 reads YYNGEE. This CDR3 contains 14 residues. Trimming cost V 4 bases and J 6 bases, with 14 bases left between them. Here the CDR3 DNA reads TGTGCCAGCAGCTCTCACAGGGGGGGCAATGAGCAGTTCTTC. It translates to CASSSHRGGNEQFF.

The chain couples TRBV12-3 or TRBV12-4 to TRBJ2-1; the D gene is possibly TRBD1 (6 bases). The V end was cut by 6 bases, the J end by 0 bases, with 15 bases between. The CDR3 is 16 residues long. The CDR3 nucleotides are TGTGCCAGCAGACCAAGCGCGACAGGCTCCTACAATGAGCAGTTCTTC. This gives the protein CASRPSATGSYNEQFF.

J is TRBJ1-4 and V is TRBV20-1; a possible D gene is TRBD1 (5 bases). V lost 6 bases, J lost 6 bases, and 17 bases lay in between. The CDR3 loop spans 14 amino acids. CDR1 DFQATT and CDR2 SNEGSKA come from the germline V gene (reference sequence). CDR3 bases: TGCAGTGCCCCCCCGGAGGGCAGGGATGAAAAACTGTTTTTT. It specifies CSAPPEGRDEKLFF.

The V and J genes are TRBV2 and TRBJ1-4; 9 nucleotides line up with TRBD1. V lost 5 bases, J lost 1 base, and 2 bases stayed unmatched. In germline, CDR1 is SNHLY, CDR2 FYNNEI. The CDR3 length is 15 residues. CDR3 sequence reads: CASSRDRVTNEKLFF. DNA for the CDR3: TGTGCCAGCAGTCGGGACAGGGTAACTAATGAAAAACTGTTTTTT.

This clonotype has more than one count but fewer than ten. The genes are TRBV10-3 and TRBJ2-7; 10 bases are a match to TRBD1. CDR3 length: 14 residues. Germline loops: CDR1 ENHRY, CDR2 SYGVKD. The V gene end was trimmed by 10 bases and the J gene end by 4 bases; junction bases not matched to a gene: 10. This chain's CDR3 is CASKGTGEGYEQYF. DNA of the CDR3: TGTGCCAGCAAAGGGACAGGGGAAGGATACGAGCAGTACTTC.

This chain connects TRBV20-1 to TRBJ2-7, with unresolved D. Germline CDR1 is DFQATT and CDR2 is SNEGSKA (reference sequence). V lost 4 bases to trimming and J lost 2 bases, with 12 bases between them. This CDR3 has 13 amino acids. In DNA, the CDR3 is TGCAGTGCTAACGGCCAGGATGCCTACGAGCAGTACTTC. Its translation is CSANGQDAYEQYF.

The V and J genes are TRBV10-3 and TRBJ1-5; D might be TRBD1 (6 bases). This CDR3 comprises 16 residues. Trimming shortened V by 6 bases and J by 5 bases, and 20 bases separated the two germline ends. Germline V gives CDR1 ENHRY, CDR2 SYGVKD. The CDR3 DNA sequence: TGTGCCATCAGAGGCGTTATGGCAGGGGTTGATCAGCCCCAGCATTTT. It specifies CAIRGVMAGVDQPQHF.

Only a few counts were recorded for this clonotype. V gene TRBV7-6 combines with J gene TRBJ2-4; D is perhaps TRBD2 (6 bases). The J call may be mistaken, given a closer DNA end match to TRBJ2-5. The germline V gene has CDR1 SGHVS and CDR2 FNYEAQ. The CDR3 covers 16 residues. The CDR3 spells CASSLGWRERGETQYF. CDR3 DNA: TGTGCCAGCAGCTTAGGGTGGAGGGAAAGAGGGGAGACCCAGTACTTC.

CDR3 DNA sequence: TGTGCCATCAGTGACCAAGCAGGGGACGACCAAGAGACCCAGTACTTC. This codes for CAISDQAGDDQETQYF. The chain is built from TRBV10-3 and TRBJ2-5, with a weak D call TRBD1 (6 bases). The CDR3 is 16 amino acids. The V end lost 3 bases, the J end lost 0 bases, and 14 bases lay between the germline ends. Germline lookup yields CDR1 ENHRY and CDR2 SYGVKD.

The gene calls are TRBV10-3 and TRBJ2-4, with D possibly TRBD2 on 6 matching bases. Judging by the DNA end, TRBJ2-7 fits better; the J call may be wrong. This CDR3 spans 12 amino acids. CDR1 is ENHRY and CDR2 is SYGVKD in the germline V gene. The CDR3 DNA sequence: TGTGCCATCAGTGTGGGGGGTCACGAGCAGTACTTC. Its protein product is CAISVGGHEQYF.

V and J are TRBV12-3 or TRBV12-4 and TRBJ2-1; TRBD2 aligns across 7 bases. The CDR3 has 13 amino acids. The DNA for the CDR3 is TGTGGATCGGAGGATTTAGCGGGCAATGAGCAGTTCTTC. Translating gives CGSEDLAGNEQFF.

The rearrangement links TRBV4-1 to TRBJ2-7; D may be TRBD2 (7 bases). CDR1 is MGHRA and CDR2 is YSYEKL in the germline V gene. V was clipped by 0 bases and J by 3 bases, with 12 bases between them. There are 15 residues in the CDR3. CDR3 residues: CASSQEGGAFYEQYF. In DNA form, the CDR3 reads TGCGCCAGCAGCCAAGAAGGGGGGGCCTTCTACGAGCAGTACTTC.

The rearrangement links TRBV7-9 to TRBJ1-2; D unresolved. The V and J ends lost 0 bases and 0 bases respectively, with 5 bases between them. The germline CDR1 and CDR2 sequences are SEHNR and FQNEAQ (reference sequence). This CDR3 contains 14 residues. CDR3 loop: CASSLAVANYGYTF. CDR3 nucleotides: TGTGCCAGCAGCTTAGCGGTAGCTAACTATGGCTACACCTTC. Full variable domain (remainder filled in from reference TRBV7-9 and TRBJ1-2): DTGVSQNPRHKITKRGQNVTFRCDPISEHNRLYWYRQTLGQGPEFLTYFQNEAQLEKSRLLSDRFSAERPKGSFSTLEIQRTEQGDSAMYLCASSLAVANYGYTFGSGTRLTVV.

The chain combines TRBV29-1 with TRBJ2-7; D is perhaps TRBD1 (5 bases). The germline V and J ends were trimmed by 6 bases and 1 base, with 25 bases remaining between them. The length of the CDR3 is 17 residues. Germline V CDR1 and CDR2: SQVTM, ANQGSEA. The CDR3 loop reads CSVDTKSSDSSSYEQYF. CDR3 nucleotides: TGCAGCGTGGACACCAAGTCCTCCGACAGTTCTTCCTACGAGCAGTACTTC.

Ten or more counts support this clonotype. CDR3 nucleotide sequence: TGCAGTGCCGCGGAGATGAGTAATTCACCCCTCCACTTT. Protein product: CSAAEMSNSPLHF. The chain couples TRBV20-1 to TRBJ1-6, with D hard to call. Trimming pared 6 bases from V and 6 bases from J, leaving 12 bases between. This CDR3 contains 13 residues. Germline V CDR1 and CDR2: DFQATT, SNEGSKA (reference sequence).

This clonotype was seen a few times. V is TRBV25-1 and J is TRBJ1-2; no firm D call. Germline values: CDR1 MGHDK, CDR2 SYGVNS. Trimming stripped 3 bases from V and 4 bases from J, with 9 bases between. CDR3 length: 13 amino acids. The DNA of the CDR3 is TGTGCCAGCAGTGACGCCCGGATCTATGGCTACACCTTC. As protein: CASSDARIYGYTF.

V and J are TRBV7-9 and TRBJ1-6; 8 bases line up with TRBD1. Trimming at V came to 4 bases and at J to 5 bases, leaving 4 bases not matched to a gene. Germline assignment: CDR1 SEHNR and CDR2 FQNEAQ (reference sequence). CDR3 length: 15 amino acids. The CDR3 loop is CASSSGGGNNSPLHF. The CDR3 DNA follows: TGTGCCAGCAGCTCAGGGGGCGGGAATAATTCACCCCTCCACTTT.

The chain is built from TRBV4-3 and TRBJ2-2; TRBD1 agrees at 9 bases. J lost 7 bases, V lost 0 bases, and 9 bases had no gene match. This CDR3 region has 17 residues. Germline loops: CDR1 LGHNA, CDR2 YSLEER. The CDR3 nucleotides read TGCGCCAGCAGCCAAGAAGTCCGACAGGGGGTGGGCGGGGAGCTGTTTTTT. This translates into CASSQEVRQGVGGELFF.

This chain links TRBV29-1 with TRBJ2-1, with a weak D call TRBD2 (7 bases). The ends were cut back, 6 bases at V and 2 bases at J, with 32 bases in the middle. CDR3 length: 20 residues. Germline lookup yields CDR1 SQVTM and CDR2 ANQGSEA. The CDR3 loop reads CSVSGVSGQSSGDTYNEQFF. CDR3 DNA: TGCAGCGTCTCGGGGGTGTCAGGCCAAAGCAGCGGGGACACCTACAATGAGCAGTTCTTC.

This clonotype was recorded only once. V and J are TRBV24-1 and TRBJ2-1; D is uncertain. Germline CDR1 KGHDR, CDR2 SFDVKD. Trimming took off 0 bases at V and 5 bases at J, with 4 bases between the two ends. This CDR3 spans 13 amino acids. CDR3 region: CATSDLQDNEQFF. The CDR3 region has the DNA TGTGCCACCAGTGATTTGCAGGACAATGAGCAGTTCTTC.

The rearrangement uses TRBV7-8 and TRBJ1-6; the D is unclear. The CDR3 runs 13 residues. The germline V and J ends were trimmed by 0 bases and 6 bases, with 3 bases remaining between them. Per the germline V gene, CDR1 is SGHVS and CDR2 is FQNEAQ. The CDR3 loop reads CASSLAVNSPLHF. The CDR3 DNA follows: TGTGCCAGCAGCTTAGCTGTTAATTCACCCCTCCACTTT.

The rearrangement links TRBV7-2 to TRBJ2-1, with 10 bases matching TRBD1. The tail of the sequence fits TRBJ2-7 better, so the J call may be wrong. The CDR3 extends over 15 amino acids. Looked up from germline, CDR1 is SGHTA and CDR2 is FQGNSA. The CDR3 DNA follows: TGTGCCAGCAGCTCACCGGGACAGGGGTCTGGCGAGCAGTACTTC. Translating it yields CASSSPGQGSGEQYF.

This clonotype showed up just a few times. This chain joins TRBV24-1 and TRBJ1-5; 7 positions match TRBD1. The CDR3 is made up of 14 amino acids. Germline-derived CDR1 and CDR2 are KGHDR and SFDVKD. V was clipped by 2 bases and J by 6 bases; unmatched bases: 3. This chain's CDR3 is CATSDWDSTQPQHF. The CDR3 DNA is TGTGCCACCAGTGATTGGGACAGTACTCAGCCCCAGCATTTT.

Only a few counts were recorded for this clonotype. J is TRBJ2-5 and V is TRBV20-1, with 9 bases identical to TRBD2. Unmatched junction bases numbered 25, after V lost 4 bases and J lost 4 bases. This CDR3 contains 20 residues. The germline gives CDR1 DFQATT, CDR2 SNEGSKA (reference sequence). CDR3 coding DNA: TGCAGTGCTATAGCGCACGGAATTACGGCGGGGGGGCCGATGCGAGAGACCCAGTACTTC. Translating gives CSAIAHGITAGGPMRETQYF.

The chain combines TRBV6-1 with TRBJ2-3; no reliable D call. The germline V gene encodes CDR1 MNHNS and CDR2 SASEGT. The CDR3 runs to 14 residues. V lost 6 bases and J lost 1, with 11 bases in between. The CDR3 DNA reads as TGTGCCAGCAGCCAAGCGTACCGCACAGATACGCAGTATTTT. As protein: CASSQAYRTDTQYF.

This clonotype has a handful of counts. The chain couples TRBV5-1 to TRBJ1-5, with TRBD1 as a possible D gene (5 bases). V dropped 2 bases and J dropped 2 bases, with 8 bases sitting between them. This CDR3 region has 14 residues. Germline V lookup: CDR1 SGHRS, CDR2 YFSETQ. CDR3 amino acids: CASSLTGRNQPQHF. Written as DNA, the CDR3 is TGCGCCAGCAGCTTAACAGGACGCAATCAGCCCCAGCATTTT.

The CDR3 sequence is CASSLDHRAAKGSYEQYF. In DNA, the CDR3 is TGTGCCAGCAGCTTAGACCACAGGGCCGCGAAGGGTTCCTACGAGCAGTACTTC. The chain links TRBV7-9 to TRBJ2-4, with D possibly TRBD1 on 6 matching bases. With the DNA end fitting TRBJ2-7 better, the J assignment may be wrong. CDR1 and CDR2 (germline): SEHNR, FQNEAQ (reference sequence). The CDR3 is made up of 18 amino acids.

CDR3 nucleotides: TGTGCCAGCAGCTTAAGACAGGGGGGACCCTACGAGCAGTACTTC. Translated, it gives CASSLRQGGPYEQYF. This chain joins TRBV7-2 and TRBJ2-1; 9 nucleotides line up with TRBD1. Near its end, the DNA agrees better with TRBJ2-7, so the J call may be wrong. The CDR3 has 15 amino acids. Germline CDR1 is SGHTA and CDR2 is FQGNSA.

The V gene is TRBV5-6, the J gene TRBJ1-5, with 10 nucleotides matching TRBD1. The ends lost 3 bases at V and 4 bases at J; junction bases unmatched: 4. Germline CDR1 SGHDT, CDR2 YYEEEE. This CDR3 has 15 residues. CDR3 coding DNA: TGTGCCAGCAGCTCGACAGGGGGCTGGAATCAGCCCCAGCATTTT. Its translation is CASSSTGGWNQPQHF. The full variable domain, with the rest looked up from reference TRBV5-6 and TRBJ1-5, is DAGVTQSPTHLIKTRGQQVTLRCSPKSGHDTVSWYQQALGQGPQFIFQYYEEEERQRGNFPDRFSGHQFPNYSSELNVNALLLGDSALYLCASSSTGGWNQPQHFGDGTRLSIL.

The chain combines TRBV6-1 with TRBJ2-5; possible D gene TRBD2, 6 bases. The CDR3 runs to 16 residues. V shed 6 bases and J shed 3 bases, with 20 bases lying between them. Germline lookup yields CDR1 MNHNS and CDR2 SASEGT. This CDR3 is CASRVITGTLEETQYF. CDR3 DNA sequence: TGTGCCAGCAGGGTTATAACCGGGACTCTGGAAGAGACCCAGTACTTC.

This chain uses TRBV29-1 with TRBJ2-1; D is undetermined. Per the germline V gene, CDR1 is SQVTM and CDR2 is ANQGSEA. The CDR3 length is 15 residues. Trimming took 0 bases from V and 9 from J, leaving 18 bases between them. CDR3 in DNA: TGCAGCGTTGAAGATCGGGTGACGCTTAGGGCTGAGCAGTTCTTC. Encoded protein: CSVEDRVTLRAEQFF.